The next 19 T cell receptor beta chains were all read from a single sample in a study of shared T cell receptors in the human thymus. Using immunoSEQ multiplex PCR, the repertoire was profiled, and TCRdb retains in-frame clones only, with some absent. The sample records about 660,000 clones, 88% being singletons. These records were also assigned to another study, of human thymus T cells.

Sequencing used thymocytes. The receptors shown here come from a boy under two years old with a congenital heart defect.

The chain uses TRBV5-6 and TRBJ2-1; 10 positions match TRBD2. Germline assignment: CDR1 SGHDT and CDR2 YYEEEE. J lost 7 bases, V lost 4 bases, and 8 bases had no gene match. The CDR3 is 15 amino acids. CDR3 amino acids: CASSGRTSGENEQFF. CDR3 in DNA: TGTGCCAGCAGCGGGCGGACTAGCGGAGAAAATGAGCAGTTCTTC.

This clone occurred once. V gene TRBV28 combines with J gene TRBJ2-5; D is possibly TRBD2 (5 bases). Trimming left V 3 bases short and J 2 bases short, with 16 bases between. Germline V gives CDR1 MDHEN, CDR2 SYDVKM. The CDR3 has 16 residues. CDR3 sequence: CASSFHAWAGQETQYF. In DNA, the CDR3 is TGTGCCAGCAGTTTTCATGCTTGGGCGGGTCAAGAGACCCAGTACTTC.

The rearrangement links TRBV28 to TRBJ1-4, with TRBD1 as a possible D gene (6 bases). This CDR3 comprises 15 residues. CDR1 MDHEN and CDR2 SYDVKM come from the germline V gene. The V end lost 2 bases, the J end lost 6 bases, and 13 bases lay between the germline ends. CDR3 loop: CASSLGGRGYEKLFF. DNA for the CDR3: TGTGCCAGCAGTTTAGGAGGCAGGGGTTATGAAAAACTGTTTTTT. The full variable domain, completed using reference TRBV28 and TRBJ1-4, is DVKVTQSSRYLVKRTGEKVFLECVQDMDHENMFWYRQDPGLGLRLIYFSYDVKMKEKGDIPEGYSVSREKKERFSLILESASTNQTSMYLCASSLGGRGYEKLFFGSGTQLSVL.

The chain is built from TRBV5-1 and TRBJ2-1, with 8 positions matching TRBD1. The CDR3 extends over 16 amino acids. The germline gives CDR1 SGHRS, CDR2 YFSETQ. J was trimmed by 7 bases and V by 0 bases; bases with no gene match: 9. The CDR3 DNA sequence: TGCGCCAGCAGCTTGGTATGGCAGGGGGCGGGGAATGAGCAGTTCTTC. It is translated as CASSLVWQGAGNEQFF.

The rearrangement links TRBV4-1 to TRBJ2-7; 16 nucleotides match TRBD2. CDR1 MGHRA and CDR2 YSYEKL come from the germline V gene. This CDR3 region has 19 residues. Trimming at V came to 1 base and at J to 0 bases, leaving 6 bases not matched to a gene. CDR3 coding DNA: TGCGCCAGCAGCCAAGCTGGGACTAGCGGGAGGGCCTTCTCCTACGAGCAGTACTTC. Protein sequence: CASSQAGTSGRAFSYEQYF.

This chain joins TRBV7-9 and TRBJ2-3; TRBD2 is a possible D gene (6 bases). The CDR3 length is 16 residues. Trimming left V 2 bases short and J 3 bases short, with 15 bases between. Germline assignment: CDR1 SEHNR and CDR2 FQNEAQ (reference sequence). The CDR3 DNA follows: TGTGCCAGCAGCTTATTGAACGGCGGGAAGACAGATACGCAGTATTTT. It is translated as CASSLLNGGKTDTQYF. The full variable domain, in which reference TRBV7-9 and TRBJ2-3 provide the parts outside the CDR3, is DTGVSQNPRHKITKRGQNVTFRCDPISEHNRLYWYRQTLGQGPEFLTYFQNEAQLEKSRLLSDRFSAERPKGSFSTLEIQRTEQGDSAMYLCASSLLNGGKTDTQYFGPGTRLTVL.

The V gene is TRBV15, the J gene TRBJ2-1, with D tentatively TRBD2 (6 bases). The germline V gene has CDR1 LNHNV and CDR2 YYDKDF (reference sequence). CDR3 length: 14 residues. Trimming stripped 4 bases from V and 8 bases from J, with 15 bases between. The CDR3 region has the DNA TGTGCCACCAGCACGGGACTGGGACGGCATGAGCAGTTCTTC. It codes for CATSTGLGRHEQFF.

The genes are TRBV4-3 and TRBJ2-1; 8 bases are a match to TRBD2. V shed 1 base and J 6 bases; nucleotides not matched to a gene: 11. The CDR3 sequence is 17 residues long. Germline V gives CDR1 LGHNA, CDR2 YSLEER. The DNA for the CDR3 is TGCGCCAGCAGCCAAGCGGGGGCCGGGAGGGCCACCAATGAGCAGTTCTTC. This sequence encodes CASSQAGAGRATNEQFF.

The sample holds one count of this clone. The genes are TRBV7-9 and TRBJ2-1, with TRBD2 as a possible D gene (6 bases). V lost 6 bases, J lost 0 bases, and 12 bases lay in between. CDR3 length: 15 residues. Germline V gene lookup returns CDR1 SEHNR and CDR2 FQNEAQ (reference sequence). The CDR3 DNA reads TGTGCCAGCAGTCCTAGCGTTACCTCCTACAATGAGCAGTTCTTC. As protein: CASSPSVTSYNEQFF.

The V and J genes are TRBV7-6 and TRBJ2-7; 8 bases align to TRBD2. Germline V gives CDR1 SGHVS, CDR2 FNYEAQ. Unmatched junction bases numbered 4, after V lost 2 bases and J lost 7 bases. The CDR3 is 13 amino acids. CDR3 region: CASSLREGVEQYF. The CDR3 DNA reads TGTGCCAGCAGCTTACGGGAGGGTGTGGAGCAGTACTTC.

The chain carries TRBV28 and TRBJ1-6; 10 nucleotides match TRBD1. Germline V CDR1 and CDR2: MDHEN, SYDVKM. This CDR3 comprises 15 residues. V gave up 5 bases and J gave up 10 bases; unmatched junction bases: 8. In nucleotides, the CDR3 is TGTGCCAGCAGTCGCCGGGACAGGGGAGAATCACCCCTCCACTTT. Residues: CASSRRDRGESPLHF.

The rearrangement joins TRBV5-6 to TRBJ2-7; D gene uncertain. CDR1 SGHDT and CDR2 YYEEEE come from the germline V gene. Trimming removed 4 bases at V and 9 bases at J, with 14 bases between. The CDR3 sequence is 12 residues long. The CDR3 region has the DNA TGTGCCAGCAGCACCCTCCGACGAGGGCAGTACTTC. Translated, it gives CASSTLRRGQYF.

This clone was recorded only once. This sequence joins TRBV25-1 and TRBJ2-7, with 10 bases aligning to TRBD1. Germline CDR1 is MGHDK and CDR2 is SYGVNS. Trimming at V came to 8 bases and at J to 4 bases, leaving 11 bases not matched to a gene. This CDR3 spans 15 amino acids. CDR3 nucleotide sequence: TGTGCCAGCGACAGGGGGCGCCCCGATGGTTACGAGCAGTACTTC. Translated, it gives CASDRGRPDGYEQYF.

The chain recombines TRBV5-1 with TRBJ2-3, with 8 nucleotides matching TRBD1. The CDR3 has 19 amino acids. Germline V gene sequence: CDR1 SGHRS, CDR2 YFSETQ. V was pared by 4 bases and J by 4 bases, with 20 bases of the junction left unmatched. This chain's CDR3 is CASSNLTGETTTPPDTQYF. CDR3 coding DNA: TGCGCCAGCAGCAATCTGACAGGGGAAACAACGACTCCGCCAGATACGCAGTATTTT.

The V and J genes are TRBV6-1 and TRBJ2-7; TRBD1 might be the D (6 bases). Per germline, CDR1 MNHNS and CDR2 SASEGT. The CDR3 sequence is 16 residues long. Trimming took off 0 bases at V and 1 base at J, with 13 bases between the two ends. In nucleotides, the CDR3 is TGTGCCAGCAGTGAAGCGCTTCGGGACACATCCTACGAGCAGTACTTC. It translates to CASSEALRDTSYEQYF.

Concerning this clone: The same CDR3 is also encoded by other DNA sequences in this sample. The CDR3 reads CASRRTGGETQYF. The CDR3 nucleotides are TGTGCCAGCAGGAGGACAGGGGGAGAGACCCAGTACTTC. V usage is TRBV6-1 and J usage is TRBJ2-5; 10 bases fit TRBD1. This CDR3 contains 13 residues. The junction had 2 bases not matched to a gene; V was cut back by 6 bases and J by 4 bases. Per the germline V gene, CDR1 is MNHNS and CDR2 is SASEGT.

The CDR3 nucleotides read TGTGCCAGCAGTTACAGGGAGGGGGGCTCCTACGAGCAGTACTTC. This codes for CASSYREGGSYEQYF. The chain has TRBV2 and TRBJ2-7; tentative D call: TRBD2 (7 bases). V was clipped by 5 bases and J by 0 bases, with 14 bases between them. Germline values: CDR1 SNHLY, CDR2 FYNNEI. This CDR3 is 15 amino acids long.

V is TRBV5-4 and J is TRBJ1-2; D is unclear. The germline gives CDR1 SGHNT, CDR2 YYREEE (reference sequence). CDR3 size: 13 residues. Between the trimmed V and J ends, which lost 3 bases and 7 bases, there was a span of 13 bases. In nucleotides, the CDR3 is TGTGCCAGCAGCTCGGACGTGGGAGGTGGCTACACCTTC. This sequence encodes CASSSDVGGGYTF.

This clone was seen a few times. The chain is built from TRBV30 and TRBJ2-3; 9 bases are a match to TRBD2. The trim removed 6 bases at V and 5 bases at J, leaving 9 bases unmatched. Germline V gene lookup returns CDR1 GTSNPN and CDR2 SVGIG (reference sequence). This CDR3 is 14 amino acids long. CDR3 residues: CACLWAGGGDTQYF. The CDR3 DNA reads TGTGCCTGCCTGTGGGCGGGGGGGGGAGATACGCAGTATTTT.